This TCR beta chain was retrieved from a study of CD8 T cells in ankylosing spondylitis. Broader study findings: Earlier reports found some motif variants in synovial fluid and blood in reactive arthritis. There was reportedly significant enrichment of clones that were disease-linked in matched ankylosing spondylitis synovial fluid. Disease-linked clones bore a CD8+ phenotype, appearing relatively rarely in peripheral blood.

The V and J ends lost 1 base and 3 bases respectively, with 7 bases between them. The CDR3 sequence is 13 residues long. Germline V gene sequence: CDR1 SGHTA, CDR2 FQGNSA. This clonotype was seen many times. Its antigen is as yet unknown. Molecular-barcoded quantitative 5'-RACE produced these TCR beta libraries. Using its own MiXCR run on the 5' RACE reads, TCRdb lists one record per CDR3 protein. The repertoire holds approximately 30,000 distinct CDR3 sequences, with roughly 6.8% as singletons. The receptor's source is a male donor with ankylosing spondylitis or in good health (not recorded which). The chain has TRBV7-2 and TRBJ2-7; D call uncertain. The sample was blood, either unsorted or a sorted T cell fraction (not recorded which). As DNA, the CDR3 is TGTGCCAGCAGCTTAGGACAAATCTACGAGCAGTACTTC. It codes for CASSLGQIYEQYF.